Listed here is a single TCR beta chain. Germline CDR1 KGHSH, CDR2 LQKENI. Trimming at V came to 0 bases and at J to 7 bases, leaving 8 bases not matched to a gene. This CDR3 has 18 amino acids. These data are taken from a study of blood T cell repertoires in COVID-19. The overall study: Sample material is recorded as cDNA or gDNA derived from T cells, B-cell-depleted T cells, or PBMCs.

Per the original data handling: Using reference gene primer amplification, nucleated cell counts were estimated. Clones were sequenced by immunoSEQ multiplex PCR, and TCRdb holds only the in-frame ones, with some missing. V and J calls and clone size are those listed in that table; D and trimming were worked out from the DNA. Among 300,000 or so clones listed, around 87% were seen once. Sequencing was carried out using peripheral blood. This TCR was recovered from a man between 50 and 59 years old with active or convalescent COVID-19. The rearrangement uses TRBV18 and TRBJ2-1; 14 positions match TRBD2. The CDR3 DNA reads as TGTGCCAGCTCACCACCCGGGACTAGCGGGAGAGGTCTTAATGAGCAGTTCTTC. Amino acid sequence: CASSPPGTSGRGLNEQFF.